This T cell receptor (beta chain) comes out of a study of cytomegalovirus exposure and HLA in healthy donors. Overall study context: One earlier analysis, a look at about 179 million T cells, found some 100 million unique TCR beta sequences. Study outcomes and limitations: Confirmation was obtained in vitro that a few CMV-associated chains are specific for CMV antigens. Altogether, 150 to 200 TCR beta chains were recorded as cytomegalovirus-associated.

Germline V CDR1 and CDR2: ENHRY, SYGVKD. J was trimmed by 8 bases and V by 2 bases; bases with no gene match: 4. CDR3 length: 15 amino acids. PCR amplification relied on 60 Vbeta primers (plus 13 Jbeta primers). Libraries were prepared by immunoSEQ multiplex PCR; TCRdb keeps only in-frame clonotypes and omits some of them. The sample holds about 170,000 clones, about 80% seen once. This clone was detected only a few times. Its antigen is not identified. Sequencing was done on a sample of PBMCs. The rearrangement links TRBV10-3 to TRBJ2-1, with TRBD1 matching 12 bases. The TCR sequence derives from a woman aged 50 to 60 in good health and CMV-seronegative. CDR3 DNA: TGTGCCATCAGTGAGAGGGGACAGGGGGCGGATGAGCAGTTCTTC. Its translation is CAISERGQGADEQFF.